The subject of this entry is one TCR beta chain. Germline V gives CDR1 LNHDA, CDR2 SQIVND (reference sequence). V was clipped by 3 bases and J by 4 bases, with 21 bases between them. The CDR3 consists of 18 residues. These data are taken from a study of shared clonotypes between healthy human individuals. The assay was immunoSEQ multiplex PCR, and TCRdb's table has in-frame clones only and misses some. The data contain 85,000 to 100,000 clones, 60% to 70% of them seen just once; the ten biggest clones take up roughly 50%. This chain links TRBV19 with TRBJ2-2; unclear D gene. The source of this sequence is a young man in good health. The specimen sequenced was memory CD8+ T cells sorted from blood. Subset indicated: CD45RO+ cells pooled with CCR7-negative TemRA cells. The CDR3, as DNA: TGTGCCAGTAGTATCGCGGTAGGCCGCTACACGAGCACCGGGGAGCTGTTTTTT. This codes for CASSIAVGRYTSTGELFF.